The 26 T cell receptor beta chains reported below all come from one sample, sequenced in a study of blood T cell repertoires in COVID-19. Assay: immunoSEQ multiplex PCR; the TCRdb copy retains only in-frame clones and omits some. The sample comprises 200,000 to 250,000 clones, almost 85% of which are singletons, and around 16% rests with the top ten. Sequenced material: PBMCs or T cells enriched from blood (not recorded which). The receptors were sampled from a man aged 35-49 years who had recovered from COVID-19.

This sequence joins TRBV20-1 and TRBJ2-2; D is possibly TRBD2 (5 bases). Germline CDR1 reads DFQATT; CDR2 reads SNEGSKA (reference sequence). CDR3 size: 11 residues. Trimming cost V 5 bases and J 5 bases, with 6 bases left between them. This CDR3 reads CSAEGTGELFF. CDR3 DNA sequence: TGCAGTGCTGAGGGAACCGGGGAGCTGTTTTTT.

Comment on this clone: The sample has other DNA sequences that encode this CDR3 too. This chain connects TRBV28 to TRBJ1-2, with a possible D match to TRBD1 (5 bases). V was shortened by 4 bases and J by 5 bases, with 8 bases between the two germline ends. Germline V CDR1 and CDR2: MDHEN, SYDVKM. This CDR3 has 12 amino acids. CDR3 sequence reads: CASSWGGYGYTF. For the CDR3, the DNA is TGTGCCAGCAGTTGGGGGGGGTATGGCTACACCTTC.

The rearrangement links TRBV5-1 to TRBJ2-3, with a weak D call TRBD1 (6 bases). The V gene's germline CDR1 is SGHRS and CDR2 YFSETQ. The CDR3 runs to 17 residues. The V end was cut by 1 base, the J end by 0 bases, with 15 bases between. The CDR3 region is CASSLIPGTLSTDTQYF. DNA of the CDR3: TGCGCCAGCAGCTTGATCCCCGGGACACTAAGCACAGATACGCAGTATTTT.

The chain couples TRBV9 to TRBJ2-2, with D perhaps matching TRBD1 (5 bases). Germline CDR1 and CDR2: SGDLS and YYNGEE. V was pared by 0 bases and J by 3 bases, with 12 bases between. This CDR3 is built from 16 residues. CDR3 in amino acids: CASSVEWARDTGELFF. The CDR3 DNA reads TGTGCCAGCAGCGTAGAATGGGCCAGGGACACCGGGGAGCTGTTTTTT.

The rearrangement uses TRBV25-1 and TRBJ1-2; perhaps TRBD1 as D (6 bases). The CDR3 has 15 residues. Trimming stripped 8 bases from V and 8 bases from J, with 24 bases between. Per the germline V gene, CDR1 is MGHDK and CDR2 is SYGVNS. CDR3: CASGADLGASQGYTF. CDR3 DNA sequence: TGTGCCAGCGGGGCGGACTTGGGGGCTTCTCAAGGCTACACCTTC.

The CDR3 here is CASSLSYNSPLHF. The CDR3 nucleotides are TGTGCCAGCAGTTTGAGTTATAATTCACCCCTCCACTTT. The rearrangement uses TRBV28 and TRBJ1-6; D is uncertain. V shed 3 bases and J shed 4 bases, with 4 bases lying between them. Germline-derived CDR1 and CDR2 are MDHEN and SYDVKM. The CDR3 is 13 residues long.

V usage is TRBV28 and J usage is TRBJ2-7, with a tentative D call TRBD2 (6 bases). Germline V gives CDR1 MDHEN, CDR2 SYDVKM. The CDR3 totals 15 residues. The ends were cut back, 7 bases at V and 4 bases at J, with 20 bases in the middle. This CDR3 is CASTAPRGAGYEQYF. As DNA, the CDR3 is TGTGCCAGCACCGCGCCGCGGGGCGCGGGTTACGAGCAGTACTTC.

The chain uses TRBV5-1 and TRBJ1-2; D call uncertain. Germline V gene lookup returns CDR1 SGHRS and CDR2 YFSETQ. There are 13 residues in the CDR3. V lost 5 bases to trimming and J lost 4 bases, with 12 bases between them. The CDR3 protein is CASRIRGGYGYTF. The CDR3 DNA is TGCGCCAGCAGAATCCGGGGAGGCTATGGCTACACCTTC.

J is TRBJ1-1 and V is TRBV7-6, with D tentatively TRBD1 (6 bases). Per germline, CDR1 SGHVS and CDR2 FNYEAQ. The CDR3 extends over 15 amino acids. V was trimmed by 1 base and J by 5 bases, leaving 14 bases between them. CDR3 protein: CASSLGRGGVTEAFF. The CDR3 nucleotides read TGTGCCAGCAGCTTAGGCAGGGGAGGGGTAACTGAAGCTTTCTTT.

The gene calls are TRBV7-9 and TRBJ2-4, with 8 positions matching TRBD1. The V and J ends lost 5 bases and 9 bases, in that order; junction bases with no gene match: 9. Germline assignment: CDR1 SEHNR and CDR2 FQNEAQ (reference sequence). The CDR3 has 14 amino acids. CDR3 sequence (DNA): TGTGCCAGCAGCCAAGGACAGGGCACGGGCATTCAGTACTTC. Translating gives CASSQGQGTGIQYF.

The CDR3 DNA is TGTGCCACCAGCAGAGAATCCGGGCGGGTGCCTCAGCCCCAGCATTTT. It is translated as CATSRESGRVPQPQHF. The rearrangement joins TRBV15 to TRBJ1-5; no clear D. V lost 0 bases to trimming and J lost 6 bases, with 15 bases between them. The germline V gene has CDR1 LNHNV and CDR2 YYDKDF (reference sequence). CDR3 size: 16 residues.

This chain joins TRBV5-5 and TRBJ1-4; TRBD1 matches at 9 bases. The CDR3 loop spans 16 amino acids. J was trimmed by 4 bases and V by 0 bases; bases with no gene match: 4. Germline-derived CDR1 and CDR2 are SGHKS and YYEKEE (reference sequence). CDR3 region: CASSLVGGQGNEKLFF. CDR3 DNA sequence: TGTGCCAGCAGCTTGGTAGGGGGACAGGGTAATGAAAAACTGTTTTTT.

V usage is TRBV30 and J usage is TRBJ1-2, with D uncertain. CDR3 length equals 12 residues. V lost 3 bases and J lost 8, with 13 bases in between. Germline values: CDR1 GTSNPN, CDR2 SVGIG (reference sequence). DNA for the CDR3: TGTGCCTGGAGGCCCGGGATAACGGGCTACACCTTC. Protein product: CAWRPGITGYTF.

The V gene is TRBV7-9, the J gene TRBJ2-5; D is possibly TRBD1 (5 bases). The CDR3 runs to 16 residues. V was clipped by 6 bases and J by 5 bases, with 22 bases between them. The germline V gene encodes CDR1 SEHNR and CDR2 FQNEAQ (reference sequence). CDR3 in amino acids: CASSPTGREMRETQYF. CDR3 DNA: TGTGCCAGCAGTCCTACCGGCAGGGAAATGAGGGAGACCCAGTACTTC. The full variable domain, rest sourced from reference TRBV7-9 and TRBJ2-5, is DTGVSQNPRHKITKRGQNVTFRCDPISEHNRLYWYRQTLGQGPEFLTYFQNEAQLEKSRLLSDRFSAERPKGSFSTLEIQRTEQGDSAMYLCASSPTGREMRETQYFGPGTRLLVL.

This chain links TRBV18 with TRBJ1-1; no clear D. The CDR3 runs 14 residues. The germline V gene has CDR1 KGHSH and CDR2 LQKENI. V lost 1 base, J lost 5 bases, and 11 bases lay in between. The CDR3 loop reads CASSPLLPTTEAFF. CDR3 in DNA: TGTGCCAGCTCACCACTCCTACCTACTACTGAAGCTTTCTTT.

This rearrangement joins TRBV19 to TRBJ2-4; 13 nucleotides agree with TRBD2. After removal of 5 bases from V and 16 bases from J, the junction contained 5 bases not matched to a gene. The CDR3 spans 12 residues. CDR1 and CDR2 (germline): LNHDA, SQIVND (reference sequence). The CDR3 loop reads CASSVGTSGAYF. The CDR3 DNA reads TGTGCCAGTAGTGTCGGGACTAGCGGGGCCTACTTC.

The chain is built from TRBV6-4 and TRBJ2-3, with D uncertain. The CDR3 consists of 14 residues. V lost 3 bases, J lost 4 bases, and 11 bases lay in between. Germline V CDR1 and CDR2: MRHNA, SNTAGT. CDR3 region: CASSESESADTQYF. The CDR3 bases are TGTGCCAGCAGTGAATCGGAGAGCGCAGATACGCAGTATTTT.

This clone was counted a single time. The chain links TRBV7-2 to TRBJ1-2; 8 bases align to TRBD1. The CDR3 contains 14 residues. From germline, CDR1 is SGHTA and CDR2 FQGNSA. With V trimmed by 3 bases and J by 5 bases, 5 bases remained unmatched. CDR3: CASSLAGGPYGYTF. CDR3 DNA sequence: TGTGCCAGCAGCTTGGCAGGGGGCCCTTATGGCTACACCTTC.

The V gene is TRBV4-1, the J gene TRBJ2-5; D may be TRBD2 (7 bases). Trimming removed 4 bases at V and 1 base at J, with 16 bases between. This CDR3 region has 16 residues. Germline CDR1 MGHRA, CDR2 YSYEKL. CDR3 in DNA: TGCGCCAGCAGCCGGGGGTTCGGGGGGCGCCAAGAGACCCAGTACTTC. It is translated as CASSRGFGGRQETQYF.

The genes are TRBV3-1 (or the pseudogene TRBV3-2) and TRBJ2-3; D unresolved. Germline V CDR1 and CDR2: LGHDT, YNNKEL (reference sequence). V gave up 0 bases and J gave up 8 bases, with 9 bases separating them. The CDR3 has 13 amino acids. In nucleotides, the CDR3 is TGTGCCAGCAGCCAAGATCAGTTTGGTACGCAGTATTTT. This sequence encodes CASSQDQFGTQYF.

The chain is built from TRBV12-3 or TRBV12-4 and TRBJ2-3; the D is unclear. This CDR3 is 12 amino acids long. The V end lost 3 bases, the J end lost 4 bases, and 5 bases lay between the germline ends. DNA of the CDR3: TGTGCCAGCAGTTTTTCATCAGATACGCAGTATTTT. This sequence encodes CASSFSSDTQYF.

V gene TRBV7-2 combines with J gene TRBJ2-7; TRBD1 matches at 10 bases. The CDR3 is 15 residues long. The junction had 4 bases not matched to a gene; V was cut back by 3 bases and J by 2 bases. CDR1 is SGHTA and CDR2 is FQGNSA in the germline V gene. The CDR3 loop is CASSFSGTGAYEQYF. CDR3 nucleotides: TGTGCCAGCAGCTTTTCCGGGACAGGGGCCTACGAGCAGTACTTC.

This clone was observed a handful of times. CDR3 amino acids: CASSVGQAFNEKLFF. CDR3 nucleotides: TGCGCCAGCAGCGTGGGCCAGGCCTTTAATGAAAAACTGTTTTTT. This chain connects TRBV5-1 to TRBJ1-4; no firm D call. This CDR3 contains 15 residues. Germline lookup yields CDR1 SGHRS and CDR2 YFSETQ. The V end lost 4 bases, the J end lost 4 bases, and 14 bases lay between the germline ends.

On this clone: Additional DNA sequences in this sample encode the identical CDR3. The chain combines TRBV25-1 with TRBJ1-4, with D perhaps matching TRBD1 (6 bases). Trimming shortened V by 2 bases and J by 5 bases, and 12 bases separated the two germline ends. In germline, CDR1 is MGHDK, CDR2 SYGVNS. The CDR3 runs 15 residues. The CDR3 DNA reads TGTGCCAGCAGTGAAGCGGGGGGCTTGAATGAAAAACTGTTTTTT. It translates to CASSEAGGLNEKLFF. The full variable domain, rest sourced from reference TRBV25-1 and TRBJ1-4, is EADIYQTPRYLVIGTGKKITLECSQTMGHDKMYWYQQDPGMELHLIHYSYGVNSTEKGDLSSESTVSRIRTEHFPLTLESARPSHTSQYLCASSEAGGLNEKLFFGSGTQLSVL.

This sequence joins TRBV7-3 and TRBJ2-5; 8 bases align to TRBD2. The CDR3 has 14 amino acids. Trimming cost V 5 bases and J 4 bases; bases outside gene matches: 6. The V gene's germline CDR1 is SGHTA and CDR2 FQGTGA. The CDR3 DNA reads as TGTGCCAGCAGCCCTGGGACTAGAGGAGAGACCCAGTACTTC. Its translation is CASSPGTRGETQYF.

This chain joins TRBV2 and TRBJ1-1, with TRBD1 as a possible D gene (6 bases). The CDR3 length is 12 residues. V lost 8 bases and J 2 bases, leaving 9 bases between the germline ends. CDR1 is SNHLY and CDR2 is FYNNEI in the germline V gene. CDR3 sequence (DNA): TGTGCCAGCCAGGGGCCCAACACTGAAGCTTTCTTT. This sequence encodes CASQGPNTEAFF.